The 16 T cell receptor beta chains listed next were all sequenced from one sample in a study of blood T cell repertoires in COVID-19. Assay: immunoSEQ multiplex PCR; the TCRdb copy retains only in-frame clones and omits some. The data show roughly 190,000 clones, more than 85% seen once. The sequenced sample consisted of peripheral blood. Every receptor here comes from an elderly woman in a cohort sampled during active or convalescent COVID-19.

The chain uses TRBV30 and TRBJ2-1, with D maybe TRBD2 (6 bases). Germline CDR1 GTSNPN, CDR2 SVGIG (reference sequence). V was cut by 5 bases and J by 5 bases, with 16 bases left in between. This CDR3 spans 14 amino acids. The CDR3 nucleotides read TGTGCCTGGGGACCGGGACTGCCAAACAATGAGCAGTTCTTC. Translation: CAWGPGLPNNEQFF.

The sample holds one count of this clone. The chain couples TRBV6-2 or TRBV6-3 to TRBJ2-5; TRBD2 matches at 7 bases. The V gene's germline CDR1 is MNHEY and CDR2 SVGEGT. The CDR3 sequence is 16 residues long. The V segment lost 5 bases and the J segment 5 bases; nucleotides outside the gene matches: 14. The CDR3, as DNA: TGTGCCAGCAGTCCACTGATTCGGACTAGGAGCGAGACCCAGTACTTC. Translating gives CASSPLIRTRSETQYF.

V and J are TRBV7-2 and TRBJ1-5; tentative D call: TRBD1 (6 bases). Trimming removed 5 bases at V and 0 bases at J, with 14 bases between. This CDR3 is built from 16 residues. Germline values: CDR1 SGHTA, CDR2 FQGNSA. The DNA for the CDR3 is TGTGCCAGCAGCACATTCACAGGGTATAGCAATCAGCCCCAGCATTTT. It is translated as CASSTFTGYSNQPQHF.

This chain joins TRBV6-1 and TRBJ2-7; perhaps TRBD2 as D (5 bases). Germline V gene sequence: CDR1 MNHNS, CDR2 SASEGT. The V gene lost 2 bases and the J gene lost 6 bases, with 8 bases spanning the gap. The CDR3 length is 12 residues. Here the CDR3 reads CASSESRGEQYV. The CDR3 DNA is TGTGCCAGCAGTGAAAGTCGGGGCGAGCAGTACGTC.

The chain couples TRBV30 to TRBJ1-4; TRBD1 might be the D (6 bases). Looked up from germline, CDR1 is GTSNPN and CDR2 is SVGIG (reference sequence). V was pared by 0 bases and J by 7 bases, with 9 bases between. The CDR3 covers 13 residues. The CDR3 coding sequence is TGTGCCTGGAGTGTGGGGGCGGTTGAAAAACTGTTTTTT. It translates to CAWSVGAVEKLFF.

V is TRBV7-2 and J is TRBJ1-6, with 10 bases that match TRBD1. The CDR3 totals 19 residues. V lost 6 bases to trimming and J lost 0 bases; unmatched junction nucleotides: 11. The germline V gene encodes CDR1 SGHTA and CDR2 FQGNSA. CDR3: CASRPGTGDYSSYNSPLHF. The CDR3 nucleotides are TGTGCCAGCAGGCCCGGGACAGGGGACTATTCCTCCTATAATTCACCCCTCCACTTT. The entire variable domain, with the rest obtained from reference TRBV7-2 and TRBJ1-6, is as follows: GAGVSQSPSNKVTEKGKDVELRCDPISGHTALYWYRQSLGQGLEFLIYFQGNSAPDKSGLPSDRFSAERTGGSVSTLTIQRTQQEDSAVYLCASRPGTGDYSSYNSPLHFGNGTRLTVT.

The chain joins TRBV5-1 to TRBJ2-3; D is undetermined. Germline V lookup: CDR1 SGHRS, CDR2 YFSETQ. This CDR3 spans 14 amino acids. V shed 4 bases and J shed 2 bases, with 11 bases lying between them. The CDR3 region has the DNA TGCGCCAGCAGCGAGCGCGTCTTCACAGATACGCAGTATTTT. It translates to CASSERVFTDTQYF.

The chain is built from TRBV9 and TRBJ1-3; no definite D call. The ends were cut back, 2 bases at V and 0 bases at J, with 9 bases in the middle. The CDR3 consists of 15 residues. The germline gives CDR1 SGDLS, CDR2 YYNGEE. This CDR3 is CASSVAPSSGNTIYF. The CDR3 DNA reads as TGTGCCAGCAGCGTTGCCCCGAGCTCTGGAAACACCATATATTTT.

V gene TRBV9 combines with J gene TRBJ1-2; D remains ambiguous. The germline CDR1 and CDR2 sequences are SGDLS and YYNGEE. This CDR3 has 14 residues. Trimming removed 0 bases from V and 0 bases from J, with 6 bases in between. CDR3: CASSVAGANYGYTF. As DNA, the CDR3 is TGTGCCAGCAGCGTAGCCGGGGCTAACTATGGCTACACCTTC.

The chain employs TRBV9 and TRBJ2-5, with 9 bases lining up with TRBD1. Germline lookup yields CDR1 SGDLS and CDR2 YYNGEE. The CDR3 sequence is 16 residues long. J gave up 5 bases and V 0 bases, and 8 bases lay outside the gene matches. The CDR3 here is CASSVDGQGRKETQYF. DNA for the CDR3: TGTGCCAGCAGCGTAGACGGACAGGGGAGGAAGGAGACCCAGTACTTC.

The chain couples TRBV24-1 to TRBJ2-3, with a tentative D call TRBD2 (6 bases). V gave up 5 bases and J gave up 3 bases, with 14 bases separating them. Germline CDR1 and CDR2: KGHDR and SFDVKD. The CDR3 spans 15 residues. For the CDR3, the DNA is TGTGCCACCAGTGGCGGCGGGGAAGCGACAGATACGCAGTATTTT. Translated: CATSGGGEATDTQYF.

This sequence joins TRBV5-6 and TRBJ2-5, with 10 nucleotides matching TRBD2. The CDR3 contains 18 residues. Germline V gene lookup returns CDR1 SGHDT and CDR2 YYEEEE. Unmatched junction bases numbered 12, after V lost 1 base and J lost 3 bases. CDR3 residues: CASSLLLPGLAKEETQYF. DNA of the CDR3: TGTGCCAGCAGCTTGCTCCTTCCGGGACTAGCGAAGGAAGAGACCCAGTACTTC.

The V and J genes are TRBV7-9 and TRBJ1-4; tentatively, D is TRBD1 (5 bases). V lost 4 bases and J 6 bases, leaving 15 bases between the germline ends. Looked up from germline, CDR1 is SEHNR and CDR2 is FQNEAQ (reference sequence). This CDR3 spans 15 amino acids. For the CDR3, the DNA is TGTGCCAGCAGCTCCCGGGGGTTGGGGGATGAAAAACTGTTTTTT. Protein product: CASSSRGLGDEKLFF.

The rearrangement links TRBV6-1 to TRBJ2-1; TRBD2 matches 8 bases. Germline V gene sequence: CDR1 MNHNS, CDR2 SASEGT. Unmatched junction bases numbered 6, after V lost 2 bases and J lost 6 bases. The CDR3 covers 15 residues. CDR3 sequence (DNA): TGTGCCAGCAGTGAACCGGGACTAGGGCGCAATGAGCAGTTCTTC. Translation: CASSEPGLGRNEQFF.

This rearrangement joins TRBV4-3 to TRBJ1-5; D not resolved. The CDR3 extends over 13 amino acids. The V end was cut by 1 base, the J end by 6 bases, with 7 bases between. The germline V gene encodes CDR1 LGHNA and CDR2 YSLEER. The DNA for the CDR3 is TGCGCCAGCAGCCAAGCAGGAGGTCAGCCCCAGCATTTT. As protein: CASSQAGGQPQHF.

This chain joins TRBV7-6 and TRBJ2-7, with 7 positions matching TRBD1. The V and J ends lost 0 bases and 3 bases, in that order; junction bases with no gene match: 5. CDR3 length: 15 amino acids. Per germline, CDR1 SGHVS and CDR2 FNYEAQ. DNA of the CDR3: TGTGCCAGCAGCTTAGCAGGACAGGCCCTCTACGAGCAGTACTTC. Amino acid sequence: CASSLAGQALYEQYF.